This T cell receptor beta chain originates from a study of shared clonotypes between healthy human individuals. About the research overall: The cohort had two women and a few men, ages 18 to 49.

The sequenced material, unsorted PBMC DNA, was run on ten immunoSEQ deep assay plates. TCRdb keeps only in-frame clones here, not all; method: immunoSEQ multiplex PCR. The data hold some 450,000 clones, with 70% to 80% observed a single time. This clone was observed a few times. At the DNA level, this CDR3 is encoded by other sequences in the same sample as well. Germline lookup yields CDR1 GTSNPN and CDR2 SVGIG (reference sequence). The V end was cut by 3 bases, the J end by 6 bases, with 15 bases between. This CDR3 comprises 13 residues. The donors, all of them Caucasian adults, lived in Nashville, Tennessee. Genomic DNA from unsorted samples was obtained from about 88 million PBMCs (per sample).

Sequences were obtained from PBMCs. This chain joins TRBV30 and TRBJ2-7; possible D gene TRBD1, 6 bases. This sequence originates from a woman in her thirties or forties in good health. Some clones in this sample may be carry-over from other donors' samples. The CDR3, as DNA: TGTGCCTGGAGCCGGGACACGGTGACCGAGCAGTACTTC. Amino acids: CAWSRDTVTEQYF.